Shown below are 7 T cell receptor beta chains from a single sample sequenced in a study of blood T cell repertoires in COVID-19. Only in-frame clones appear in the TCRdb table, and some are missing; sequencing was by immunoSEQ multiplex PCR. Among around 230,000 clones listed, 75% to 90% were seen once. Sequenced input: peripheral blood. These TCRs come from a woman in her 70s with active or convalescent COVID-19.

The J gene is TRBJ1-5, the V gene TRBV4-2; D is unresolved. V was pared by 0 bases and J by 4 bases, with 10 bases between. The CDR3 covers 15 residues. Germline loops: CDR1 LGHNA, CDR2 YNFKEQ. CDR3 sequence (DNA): TGTGCCAGCAGCCAAGAGGAGCGGCAGAATCAGCCCCAGCATTTT. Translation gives CASSQEERQNQPQHF.

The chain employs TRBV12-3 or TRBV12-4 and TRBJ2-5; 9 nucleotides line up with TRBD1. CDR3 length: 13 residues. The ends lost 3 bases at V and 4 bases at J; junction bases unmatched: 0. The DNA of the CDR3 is TGTGCCAGCAGTTTGGACAGGGGAGAGACCCAGTACTTC. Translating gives CASSLDRGETQYF.

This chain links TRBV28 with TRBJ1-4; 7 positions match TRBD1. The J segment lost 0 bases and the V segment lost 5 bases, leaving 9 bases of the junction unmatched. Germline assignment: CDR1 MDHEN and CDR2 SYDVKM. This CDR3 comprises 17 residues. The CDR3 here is CASSARTGRTTNEKLFF. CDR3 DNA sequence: TGTGCCAGCAGTGCGCGGACAGGTCGAACAACTAATGAAAAACTGTTTTTT.

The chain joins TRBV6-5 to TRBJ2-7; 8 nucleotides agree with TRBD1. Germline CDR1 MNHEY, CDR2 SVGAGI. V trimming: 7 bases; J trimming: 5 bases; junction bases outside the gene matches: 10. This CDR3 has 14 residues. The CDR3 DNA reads TGTGCCAGCAACCCAGGACAGGGACTGAACGAGCAGTACTTC. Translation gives CASNPGQGLNEQYF.

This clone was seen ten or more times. For the CDR3, the DNA is TGTGCCAGCAGCTTAGCGGCCAGGGAACTGTTTTTT. This gives the protein CASSLAARELFF. This chain links TRBV7-8 with TRBJ1-4, with D perhaps TRBD1 (5 bases). The CDR3 has 12 amino acids. Germline loops: CDR1 SGHVS, CDR2 FQNEAQ. V was pared by 0 bases and J by 12 bases, with 8 bases between. Full variable domain (remainder filled in from reference TRBV7-8 and TRBJ1-4): GAGVSQSPRYKVAKRGQDVALRCDPISGHVSLFWYQQALGQGPEFLTYFQNEAQLDKSGLPSDRFFAERPEGSVSTLKIQRTQQEDSAVYLCASSLAARELFFGSGTQLSVL.

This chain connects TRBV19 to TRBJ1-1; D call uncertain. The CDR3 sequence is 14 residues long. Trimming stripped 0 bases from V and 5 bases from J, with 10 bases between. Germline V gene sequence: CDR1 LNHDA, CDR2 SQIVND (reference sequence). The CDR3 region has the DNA TGTGCCAGTAGTATAGATCCGGGAAGAACTGAAGCTTTCTTT. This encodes CASSIDPGRTEAFF.

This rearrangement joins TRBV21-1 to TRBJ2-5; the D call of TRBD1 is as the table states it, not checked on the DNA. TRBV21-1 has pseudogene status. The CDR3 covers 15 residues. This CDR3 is CASSKEGDRQETQYF. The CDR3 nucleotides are TGTGCCAGCAGCAAAGAAGGAGACAGGCAAGAGACCCAGTACTTC.